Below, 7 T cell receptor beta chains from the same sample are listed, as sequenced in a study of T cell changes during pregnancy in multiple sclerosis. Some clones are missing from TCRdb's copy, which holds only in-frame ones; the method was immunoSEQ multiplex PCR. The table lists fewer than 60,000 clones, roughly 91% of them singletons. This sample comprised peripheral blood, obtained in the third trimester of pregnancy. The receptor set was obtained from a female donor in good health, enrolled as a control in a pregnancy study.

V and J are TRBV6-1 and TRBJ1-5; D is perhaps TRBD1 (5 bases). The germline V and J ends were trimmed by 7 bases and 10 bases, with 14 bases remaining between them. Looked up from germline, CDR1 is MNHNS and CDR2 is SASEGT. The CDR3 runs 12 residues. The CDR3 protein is CASNTPGGPQHF. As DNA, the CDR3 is TGTGCCAGCAATACCCCCGGGGGACCCCAGCATTTT.

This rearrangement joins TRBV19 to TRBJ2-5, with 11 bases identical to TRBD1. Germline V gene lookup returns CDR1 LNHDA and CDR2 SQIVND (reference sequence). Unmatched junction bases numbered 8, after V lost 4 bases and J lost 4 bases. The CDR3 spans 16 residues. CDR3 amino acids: CASSTPRTGGRETQYF. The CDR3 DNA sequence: TGTGCCAGTAGTACCCCCCGGACAGGGGGCCGAGAGACCCAGTACTTC.

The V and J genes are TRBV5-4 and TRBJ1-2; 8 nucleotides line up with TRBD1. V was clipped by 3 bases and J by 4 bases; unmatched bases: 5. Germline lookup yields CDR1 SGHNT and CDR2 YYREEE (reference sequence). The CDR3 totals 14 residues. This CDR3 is CASSSGQGVYGYTF. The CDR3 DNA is TGTGCCAGCAGCTCCGGACAGGGAGTCTATGGCTACACCTTC.

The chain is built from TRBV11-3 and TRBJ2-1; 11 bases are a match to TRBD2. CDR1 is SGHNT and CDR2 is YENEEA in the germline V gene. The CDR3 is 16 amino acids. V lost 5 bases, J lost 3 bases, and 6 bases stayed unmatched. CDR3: CASSKTSGSRYNEQFF. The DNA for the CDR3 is TGTGCCAGCAGCAAAACTAGCGGGAGTCGCTACAATGAGCAGTTCTTC.

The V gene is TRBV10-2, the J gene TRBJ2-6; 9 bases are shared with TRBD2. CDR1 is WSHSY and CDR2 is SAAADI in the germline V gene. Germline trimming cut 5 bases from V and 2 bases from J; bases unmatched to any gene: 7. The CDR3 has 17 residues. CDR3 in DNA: TGCGCCAGCAGTTTTGCGGGGGGGAAAACTGGGGCCAACGTCCTGACTTTC. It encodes CASSFAGGKTGANVLTF.

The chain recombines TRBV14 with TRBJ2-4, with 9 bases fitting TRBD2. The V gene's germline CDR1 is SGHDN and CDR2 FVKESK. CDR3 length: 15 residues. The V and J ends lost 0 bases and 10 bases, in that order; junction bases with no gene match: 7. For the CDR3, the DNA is TGTGCCAGCAGCCAAGATCCTGTGACTAGCGGAATTCAGTACTTC. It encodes CASSQDPVTSGIQYF.

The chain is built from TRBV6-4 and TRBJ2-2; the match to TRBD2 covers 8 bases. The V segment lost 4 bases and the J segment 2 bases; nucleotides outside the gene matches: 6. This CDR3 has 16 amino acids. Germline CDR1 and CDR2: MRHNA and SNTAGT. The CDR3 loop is CASSAGGGINTGELFF. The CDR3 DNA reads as TGTGCCAGCAGTGCCGGCGGGGGGATAAACACCGGGGAGCTGTTTTTT.